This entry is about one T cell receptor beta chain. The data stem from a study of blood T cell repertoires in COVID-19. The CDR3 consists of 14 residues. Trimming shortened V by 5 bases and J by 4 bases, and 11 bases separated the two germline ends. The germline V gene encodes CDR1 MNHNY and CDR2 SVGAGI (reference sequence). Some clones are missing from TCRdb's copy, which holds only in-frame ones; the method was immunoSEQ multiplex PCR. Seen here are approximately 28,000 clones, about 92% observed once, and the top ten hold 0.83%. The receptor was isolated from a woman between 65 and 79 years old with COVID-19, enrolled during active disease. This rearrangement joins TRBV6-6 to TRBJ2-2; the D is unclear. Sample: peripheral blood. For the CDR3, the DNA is TGTGCCAGCAGTAGAGACACCCCCACCGGGGAGCTGTTTTTT. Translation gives CASSRDTPTGELFF.